Following are 19 T cell receptor beta chains from one sample sequenced in a study of cytomegalovirus exposure and HLA in healthy donors. The PCR ran on 60 Vbeta and 13 Jbeta primers. The data were produced by immunoSEQ multiplex PCR, yet TCRdb's version contains in-frame clones alone and is incomplete. The sample lists 100,000 to 150,000 clones; roughly four fifths were seen once. The material sequenced was PBMCs. The receptors stem from a man aged 18 to 29 in good health and CMV-seronegative.

The chain carries TRBV27 and TRBJ1-1, with D hard to call. Germline V gene lookup returns CDR1 MNHEY and CDR2 SMNVEV (reference sequence). The V gene lost 0 bases and the J gene lost 2 bases, with 10 bases spanning the gap. The CDR3 is 15 amino acids. The chain's CDR3 is CASSLSRSLNTEAFF. CDR3 nucleotide sequence: TGTGCCAGCAGTTTATCGAGGTCCCTCAACACTGAAGCTTTCTTT.

The rearrangement links TRBV6-5 to TRBJ1-2, with D tentatively TRBD1 (6 bases). Germline values: CDR1 MNHEY, CDR2 SVGAGI. There are 13 residues in the CDR3. Trimming shortened V by 7 bases and J by 6 bases, and 15 bases separated the two germline ends. In DNA, the CDR3 is TGTGCCAGCAACCACGGGGGGGCGGATGGCTACACCTTC. Translation gives CASNHGGADGYTF.

V and J are TRBV6-6 and TRBJ2-7, with D uncertain. Trimming left V 0 bases short and J 2 bases short, with 2 bases between. CDR3 size: 12 residues. Germline CDR1 and CDR2: MNHNY and SVGAGI (reference sequence). The CDR3 coding sequence is TGTGCCAGCAGTTACTCCGCCTACGAGCAGTACTTC. Protein product: CASSYSAYEQYF.

V and J are TRBV7-3 and TRBJ2-3, with 8 bases matching TRBD2. The V gene end was trimmed by 6 bases and the J gene end by 5 bases; junction bases not matched to a gene: 7. Germline loops: CDR1 SGHTA, CDR2 FQGTGA. CDR3 length: 14 residues. DNA for the CDR3: TGTGCCAGCAGACCCGGGGGGGCCATAGATACGCAGTATTTT. Translation gives CASRPGGAIDTQYF.

J is TRBJ2-5 and V is TRBV4-1, with a weak D call TRBD2 (6 bases). CDR3 length equals 15 residues. Trimming left V 3 bases short and J 2 bases short, with 13 bases between. Looked up from germline, CDR1 is MGHRA and CDR2 is YSYEKL. The CDR3 DNA reads as TGCGCCAGCAGCCATCCCCCGGCGGGGCAAGAGACCCAGTACTTC. Translating gives CASSHPPAGQETQYF.

This clone was seen only once. The chain combines TRBV4-1 with TRBJ2-7, with a possible D match to TRBD2 (5 bases). Germline-derived CDR1 and CDR2 are MGHRA and YSYEKL. V dropped 1 base and J dropped 2 bases, with 6 bases sitting between them. This CDR3 comprises 13 residues. The CDR3 coding sequence is TGCGCCAGCAGCCAAGGGGAGACCTACGAGCAGTACTTC. Its protein product is CASSQGETYEQYF.

The genes are TRBV7-6 and TRBJ2-7, with TRBD1 matching over 10 bases. The germline V gene encodes CDR1 SGHVS and CDR2 FNYEAQ. The CDR3 length is 15 residues. The V gene end was trimmed by 5 bases and the J gene end by 2 bases; junction bases not matched to a gene: 6. CDR3: CASSETGTGAYEQYF. The DNA for the CDR3 is TGTGCCAGCAGCGAAACCGGGACAGGGGCCTACGAGCAGTACTTC.

CDR3 residues: CASSYSGTGWSGYTF. The CDR3 DNA sequence: TGTGCCAGCAGTTACTCCGGGACAGGGTGGTCTGGCTACACCTTC. The V and J genes are TRBV6-5 and TRBJ1-2; 9 positions agree with TRBD1. In germline, CDR1 is MNHEY, CDR2 SVGAGI. CDR3 length equals 15 residues. Trimming removed 0 bases from V and 7 bases from J; junction bases left unmatched: 6.

This clone has a single count. This rearrangement joins TRBV18 to TRBJ2-7; possibly TRBD1 for D (6 bases). From germline, CDR1 is KGHSH and CDR2 LQKENI. The CDR3 extends over 16 amino acids. V was clipped by 6 bases and J by 1 base, with 19 bases between them. CDR3 coding DNA: TGTGCCAGCTCTCTTTTTCCGGGACAACTATCCTACGAGCAGTACTTC. Encoded protein: CASSLFPGQLSYEQYF.

The chain has TRBV19 and TRBJ2-7, with 8 bases lining up with TRBD2. The germline CDR1 and CDR2 sequences are LNHDA and SQIVND (reference sequence). The V segment lost 4 bases and the J segment 0 bases; nucleotides outside the gene matches: 5. This CDR3 region has 15 residues. This CDR3 is CASSTQRGPSYEQYF. CDR3 nucleotides: TGTGCCAGTAGTACCCAGCGGGGGCCCTCCTACGAGCAGTACTTC.

This clone was counted a single time. The chain is built from TRBV5-6 and TRBJ2-1; D possibly corresponds to TRBD2 (7 bases). CDR1 is SGHDT, CDR2 YYEEEE, per germline. The CDR3 covers 14 residues. The V and J ends lost 1 base and 8 bases respectively, with 13 bases between them. The CDR3 DNA is TGTGCCAGCAGCTTGAGGGGGGGCGGGTATGAGCAGTTCTTC. Protein: CASSLRGGGYEQFF.

The chain employs TRBV11-2 and TRBJ1-1; D unclear. The CDR3 contains 12 residues. Looked up from germline, CDR1 is SGHAT and CDR2 is FQNNGV. The ends were cut back, 4 bases at V and 7 bases at J, with 10 bases in the middle. The CDR3 bases are TGTGCCAGCAGCTCCCCTACGGGTGAAGCTTTCTTT. It codes for CASSSPTGEAFF. Filled out from reference TRBV11-2 and TRBJ1-1, the complete variable domain reads EAGVAQSPRYKIIEKRQSVAFWCNPISGHATLYWYQQILGQGPKLLIQFQNNGVVDDSQLPKDRFSAERLKGVDSTLKIQPAKLEDSAVYLCASSSPTGEAFFGQGTRLTVV.

The chain recombines TRBV7-6 with TRBJ2-5; 9 positions match TRBD2. Germline CDR1 is SGHVS and CDR2 is FNYEAQ. The ends lost 5 bases at V and 5 bases at J; junction bases unmatched: 18. The CDR3 contains 18 residues. CDR3 in DNA: TGTGCCAGCAGCGTGGTCGGACTGGGCGGGGGGGCCGGTGAGACCCAGTACTTC. Residues: CASSVVGLGGGAGETQYF.

V and J are TRBV6-5 and TRBJ2-7; the match to TRBD2 covers 10 bases. CDR1 is MNHEY and CDR2 is SVGAGI in the germline V gene. V lost 7 bases and J lost 3; bases outside the gene matches: 9. The CDR3 runs to 15 residues. The CDR3 nucleotides are TGTGCCAGCACCTCCTGGACTAGCGGTTTCTACGAGCAGTACTTC. Its translation: CASTSWTSGFYEQYF.

V gene TRBV5-5 combines with J gene TRBJ1-4; no definite D call. CDR1 and CDR2 from the germline V gene are SGHKS and YYEKEE (reference sequence). The CDR3 has 15 residues. Trimming pared 3 bases from V and 8 bases from J, leaving 17 bases between. Written as DNA, the CDR3 is TGTGCCAGCAGCTCGGCTAACCCCTCGCGGGAAAAACTGTTTTTT. As protein: CASSSANPSREKLFF.

The chain uses TRBV5-4 and TRBJ2-5; 14 bases fit TRBD2. The CDR3 sequence is 17 residues long. The germline V gene has CDR1 SGHNT and CDR2 YYREEE (reference sequence). The trim removed 2 bases at V and 5 bases at J, leaving 8 bases unmatched. CDR3 sequence: CASSLSTSGGAWETQYF. The CDR3 coding sequence is TGTGCCAGCAGCTTATCGACTAGCGGGGGGGCCTGGGAGACCCAGTACTTC.

To note about this clone: At one boundary the junction diverges from the germline segment, which might be a read error. This chain links TRBV7-9 with TRBJ2-7; D is undetermined. CDR3 length: 13 residues. The germline gives CDR1 SEHNR, CDR2 FQNEAQ (reference sequence). The CDR3 sequence is CSSSLFETDEQYF. The CDR3 DNA sequence: TGTTCCAGCAGCTTATTCGAAACGGACGAGCAGTACTTC.

Note on this clone: At one of its ends the junction is not consistent with the germline gene, which may arise from a read error. Other nucleotide sequences in the sample specify the same CDR3. V usage is TRBV4-3 and J usage is TRBJ1-1; TRBD1 matches 7 bases. Germline-derived CDR1 and CDR2 are LGHNA and YSLEER. CDR3 length equals 15 residues. Here the CDR3 DNA reads TGCGCCAGCAGCCAAGCCCCAGGGGGGAACACCGAAGCTTTCTTT. This translates into CASSQAPGGNTEAFF.

The V and J genes are TRBV7-9 and TRBJ2-1; no reliable D call. Germline lookup yields CDR1 SEHNR and CDR2 FQNEAQ (reference sequence). The CDR3 loop spans 15 amino acids. V shed 0 bases and J shed 6 bases, with 12 bases lying between them. The CDR3 loop reads CASSLAIKEINEQFF. CDR3 DNA sequence: TGTGCCAGCAGCTTAGCGATAAAAGAGATCAATGAGCAGTTCTTC.